One and the same sample provided the 9 T cell receptor beta chains below, sequenced in a study of tumor-infiltrating lymphocytes in primary liver carcinoma. Taking roughly 20-34 mg of unsorted bulk tissue, the authors co-extracted RNA and DNA. With approximately 500 ng total RNA as template and a constant-region primer, TCR beta cDNA was made. Employing slightly modified ARM-PCR, three nested multiplex PCR rounds were run, and these gave rise to the TCR beta libraries. A C-beta reverse primer was combined with TRBV1-TRBV30 forward primers in the first two PCR rounds, and each round had roughly 11 cycles. TCRdb processed the multiplex PCR reads anew with MiXCR; each CDR3 protein has one entry. Counted here are around 80,000 distinct CDR3 sequences, 65% to 75% occurring once; the ten biggest clones make up about 28%. The sequenced sample consisted of tumor-adjacent normal liver tissue. Source of these receptors: a middle-aged man with primary liver carcinoma and hepatitis B virus infection.

This chain joins TRBV18 and TRBJ2-1; unclear D gene. The CDR3 totals 16 residues. Germline loops: CDR1 KGHSH, CDR2 LQKENI. The germline V and J ends were trimmed by 3 bases and 0 bases, with 12 bases remaining between them. In DNA form, the CDR3 reads TGTGCCAGCTCACCCCCCGGGTGGGACTCCTACAATGAGCAGTTCTTC. It is translated as CASSPPGWDSYNEQFF.

In the case of this clonotype: The conserved phenylalanine or tryptophan is not found at the CDR3 terminus, so this likely reflects a read error. In DNA form, the CDR3 reads TGTGCCAGCAGCTTAGACCAAGGGAGAGGATTGAACACTGTAGCTTTCTAT. This encodes CASSLDQGRGLNTVAFY. The chain couples TRBV11-3 to TRBJ1-1; D gene unclear. The CDR3 sequence is 17 residues long. Looked up from germline, CDR1 is SGHNT and CDR2 is YENEEA.

The chain joins TRBV18 to TRBJ2-7, with 9 bases that match TRBD2. Germline lookup yields CDR1 KGHSH and CDR2 LQKENI. V lost 3 bases, J lost 6 bases, and 12 bases stayed unmatched. The CDR3 is made up of 16 amino acids. The CDR3 coding sequence is TGTGCCAGCTCACCCCCCTCGATAGCGGGAGTAAGCGAGCAGTACTTC. It codes for CASSPPSIAGVSEQYF.

CDR3 residues: CASSLQRVGLGEQFF. In nucleotides, the CDR3 is TGTGCCAGCAGCCTCCAGCGGGTTGGATTGGGTGAGCAGTTCTTC. The chain couples TRBV11-2 to TRBJ2-1, with a possible D match to TRBD2 (6 bases). This CDR3 has 15 residues. The germline V gene encodes CDR1 SGHAT and CDR2 FQNNGV. The V end was cut by 5 bases, the J end by 9 bases, with 20 bases between.

About this clonotype: Likely a read error: the CDR3 ends without its conserved phenylalanine or tryptophan. The rearrangement uses TRBV4-1 and TRBJ1-2, with 7 bases aligning to TRBD1. CDR1 MGHRA and CDR2 YSYEKL come from the germline V gene. There are 15 residues in the CDR3. This CDR3 is CANSQGGATIYGYTI. CDR3 coding DNA: TGCGCCAACAGCCAAGGGGGCGCGACAATCTATGGCTACACCATC.

Concerning this clonotype: A much bigger clone sits one base away, suggesting this may be a read error. This chain connects TRBV29-1 to TRBJ2-3; D not resolved. There are 10 residues in the CDR3. Deletions cut 4 bases from V and 6 bases from J, with 5 bases between. Germline V lookup: CDR1 SQVTM, CDR2 ANQGSEA. The CDR3 sequence is CSVAHDTQYF. CDR3 in DNA: TGCAGCGTTGCCCATGATACGCAGTATTTT.

Concerning this clonotype: An end of the junction does not agree with germline; a read error may underlie this. The J gene is TRBJ2-1, the V gene TRBV28; 7 positions match TRBD2. There are 15 residues in the CDR3. Germline V gene data show CDR1 as MDHEN and CDR2 as SYDVKM. The chain's CDR3 is CASSFTSETYNEQSF. CDR3 in DNA: TGTGCCAGCAGTTTTACTAGCGAGACCTACAATGAGCAGTCCTTC.

A note on this clonotype: One junction end does not reproduce the germline sequence, and a read error may be involved. The rearrangement links TRBV11-2 to TRBJ2-7; the D gene is possibly TRBD2 (6 bases). The CDR3 has 13 amino acids. CDR1 is SGHAT and CDR2 is FQNNGV in the germline V gene. In DNA form, the CDR3 reads TGTGCCAGCAGATTCGGAAGGGCTAGCGAGCAGCACTTC. Encoded protein: CASRFGRASEQHF.

This clonotype was detected many times. The rearrangement links TRBV6-2 or TRBV6-3 to TRBJ2-5, with 7 nucleotides matching TRBD1. Germline CDR1 MNHEY, CDR2 SVGEGT. Trimming cost V 5 bases and J 5 bases; bases outside gene matches: 8. This CDR3 spans 14 amino acids. This CDR3 reads CASSPSGQAETQYF. CDR3 in DNA: TGTGCCAGCAGTCCCAGCGGACAGGCCGAGACCCAGTACTTC.